The clone carrying this TCR beta chain was seen ten or more times. Antigen: not known. The authors built TCR beta libraries using iRepertoire HTBI primers and Arm-PCR of CDR3 regions. TCRdb re-derived calls from the multiplex PCR reads in MiXCR, one entry per CDR3 protein. The sample has 400,000 to 500,000 distinct CDR3 sequences, roughly 15% seen once. Germline V gives CDR1 LNHNV, CDR2 YYDKDF (reference sequence). Trimming shortened V by 6 bases and J by 0 bases, and 9 bases separated the two germline ends. The CDR3 contains 14 residues. This sample was taken from a study of regulatory T cells in long-lasting Graves disease. Study-level points and caveats: Persistent disease showed a preference for TRBV28, TRBJ1-2 and TRBJ2-5.

Noted time point: newly diagnosed GD, antithyroid drugs for less than 3 months. The TCR library used RNA extracted from PBMCs. The data also belong to a second study, concerning T cells in Graves' hyperthyroidism and ophthalmopathy. This second study says: Diagnostic decisions used clinical symptoms, serum thyroxine and TRAb, thyroid ultrasound and orbital computed tomography. The model forecast ophthalmopathy, anticipating it by a median around 6.4 months before onset.

Sequences were derived from peripheral blood mononuclear cells (PBMCs), sampled at new diagnosis, from a patient treated with antithyroid drugs. The chain combines TRBV15 with TRBJ1-5; possibly TRBD1 for D (5 bases). The clonotype comes from a young woman with Graves disease. The CDR3 bases are TGTGCCACCAGTAGGGGAGATAGCAATCAGCCCCAGCATTTT. The encoded protein is CATSRGDSNQPQHF.